Here is one TCR beta chain with its context. Its antigen is unknown. This record comes from a study of cytomegalovirus exposure and HLA in healthy donors. PCR amplification relied on 60 Vbeta primers (plus 13 Jbeta primers). This table comes from immunoSEQ multiplex PCR, and its TCRdb copy is limited to in-frame clones, with some not included. Of tens of thousands of clones listed, less than 75% are singletons. The germline CDR1 and CDR2 sequences are SGHNT and YYREEE (reference sequence). This CDR3 region has 16 residues. Trimming cost V 1 base and J 1 base, with 14 bases left between them. Nominally healthy donors provided the samples, though records likely missed some immune exposures. Study observations and caveats: Indistinguishability led to the exclusion of some V segments, TRBV6-2 and TRBV6-3 included. An apparent linkage of common viral pathogens to several of the most significant clusters emerged in a later analysis.

The rearrangement uses TRBV5-4 and TRBJ1-2, with D perhaps matching TRBD1 (5 bases). The origin of this receptor is a man aged 50-60 years in good health and CMV-seropositive. The sample consisted of PBMCs. The chain's CDR3 is CASSLNSGSGNYGYTF. Here the CDR3 DNA reads TGTGCCAGCAGCTTGAATTCAGGGTCTGGTAACTATGGCTACACCTTC.